The 16 T cell receptor beta chains listed next were all sequenced from one sample in a study of beta chain features in type 1 diabetes. Study-level results: Among patients with Type 1 diabetes, TCRB CDR3s were moderately but significantly shorter in every one of the four CD4+ subsets.

These TCRs are of unknown antigen specificity. As every portion of the isolated RNA was reverse transcribed, the sequencing read expressed TCRB transcripts. Method: immunoSEQ multiplex PCR; TCRdb's copy keeps in-frame clones and lacks some. Of hundreds of thousands of clones listed, 11% to 15% were seen once; the top ten hold nearly 0.04%. The sample was naive CD4+ T cells from blood. The receptors were sampled from a young man with type 1 diabetes.

The gene calls are TRBV7-2 and TRBJ2-6; D may match TRBD1 or TRBD2 (6 bases each). The CDR3 is 17 residues long. The V gene's germline CDR1 is SGHTA and CDR2 FQGNSA. Trimming stripped 4 bases from V and 0 bases from J, with 13 bases between. CDR3 DNA: TGTGCCAGCAGCTCTTCGGGGGCGAGCTCTGGGGCCAACGTCCTGACTTTC. Protein sequence: CASSSSGASSGANVLTF.

The CDR3: CASSSYMDTEAFF. The CDR3 DNA reads as TGTGCCAGCAGCTCCTATATGGACACTGAAGCTTTCTTT. The chain is built from TRBV7-9 and TRBJ1-1; the D is unclear. The CDR3 has 13 amino acids. V was trimmed by 4 bases and J by 3 bases, leaving 9 bases between them. The V gene's germline CDR1 is SEHNR and CDR2 FQNEAQ (reference sequence).

The chain has TRBV6-6 and TRBJ1-3; a possible D gene is TRBD1 (6 bases). Germline CDR1 reads MNHNY; CDR2 reads SVGAGI (reference sequence). This CDR3 is 14 amino acids long. Trimming removed 6 bases at V and 2 bases at J, with 11 bases between. The DNA for the CDR3 is TGTGCCAGCAGACAGCAGGGGACTGGAAACACCATATATTTT. It translates to CASRQQGTGNTIYF.

This chain connects TRBV11-2 to TRBJ1-1; 7 nucleotides match TRBD1. V lost 5 bases and J lost 10; bases outside the gene matches: 7. The CDR3 consists of 12 residues. Germline loops: CDR1 SGHAT, CDR2 FQNNGV. DNA of the CDR3: TGTGCCAGCAGCCGACAGGGCGAGAGAGCTTTCTTT. It specifies CASSRQGERAFF.

The V call is TRBV19, the J call TRBJ2-7, with no clear D. CDR1 and CDR2 from the germline V gene are LNHDA and SQIVND (reference sequence). The germline V and J ends were trimmed by 6 bases and 2 bases, with 11 bases remaining between them. The CDR3 is 13 amino acids. The CDR3 region is CASSQEYPYEQYF. CDR3 nucleotides: TGTGCCAGTAGCCAAGAATATCCCTACGAGCAGTACTTC.

This chain joins TRBV7-2 and TRBJ1-5, with 8 positions matching TRBD1. The trim removed 3 bases at V and 4 bases at J, leaving 5 bases unmatched. The CDR3 loop spans 15 amino acids. The V gene's germline CDR1 is SGHTA and CDR2 FQGNSA. This CDR3 reads CASSFQGQANQPQHF. The CDR3 region has the DNA TGTGCCAGCAGCTTTCAGGGACAGGCTAATCAGCCCCAGCATTTT.

This clone was counted only a few times. V gene TRBV29-1 combines with J gene TRBJ2-5; no clear D gene. CDR1 and CDR2 (germline): SQVTM, ANQGSEA. The CDR3 has 10 residues. V lost 5 bases to trimming and J lost 5 bases, with 6 bases between them. CDR3 loop: CSVFGETQYF. CDR3 in DNA: TGCAGCGTTTTTGGGGAGACCCAGTACTTC.

This clone has only a few counts. The J gene is TRBJ2-4, the V gene TRBV30; 7 positions match TRBD1. V trimming: 4 bases; J trimming: 8 bases; junction bases outside the gene matches: 20. Germline V CDR1 and CDR2: GTSNPN, SVGIG (reference sequence). CDR3 length: 17 amino acids. Here the CDR3 reads CAWKRTGHRGAPDIQYF. The CDR3 DNA sequence: TGTGCCTGGAAACGGACAGGCCACCGAGGGGCCCCCGACATTCAGTACTTC.

The chain joins TRBV6-6 to TRBJ1-2, with no clear D. This CDR3 has 14 amino acids. V lost 0 bases and J 6 bases, leaving 11 bases between the germline ends. Looked up from germline, CDR1 is MNHNY and CDR2 is SVGAGI (reference sequence). The CDR3 sequence is CASSYSPAVDGYTF. CDR3 coding DNA: TGTGCCAGCAGTTACTCTCCGGCCGTGGATGGCTACACCTTC.

The chain carries TRBV28 and TRBJ1-5, with D possibly being TRBD1 (5 bases). The CDR3 runs 15 residues. Per germline, CDR1 MDHEN and CDR2 SYDVKM. Trimming removed 10 bases from V and 0 bases from J, with 16 bases in between. For the CDR3, the DNA is TGTGCCACCAAAAGATTCAGGGATAGCAATCAGCCCCAGCATTTT. It encodes CATKRFRDSNQPQHF.

The CDR3 sequence is CASSPGPGQGGTGELFF. As DNA, the CDR3 is TGTGCCAGCAGCCCGGGGCCGGGACAGGGAGGTACCGGGGAGCTGTTTTTT. The chain combines TRBV5-4 with TRBJ2-2; 9 bases match TRBD1. V shed 4 bases, J shed 5 bases, and the junction held 12 bases outside the gene matches. The CDR3 has 17 residues. CDR1 and CDR2 (germline): SGHNT, YYREEE (reference sequence).

This clone has a handful of counts. The chain couples TRBV27 to TRBJ2-1; maybe TRBD1 (6 bases). Per the germline V gene, CDR1 is MNHEY and CDR2 is SMNVEV (reference sequence). The CDR3 consists of 13 residues. Trimming cost V 6 bases and J 8 bases, with 14 bases left between them. The CDR3 sequence is CASRAAGADEQFF. Here the CDR3 DNA reads TGTGCCAGCAGGGCGGCAGGGGCCGATGAGCAGTTCTTC.

The rearrangement links TRBV28 to TRBJ1-3, with D unresolved. Germline CDR1 is MDHEN and CDR2 is SYDVKM. The germline V and J ends were trimmed by 6 bases and 2 bases, with 8 bases remaining between them. The CDR3 is 13 residues long. The DNA of the CDR3 is TGTGCCAGCAGCCGAAAGGCTGGAAACACCATATATTTT. This codes for CASSRKAGNTIYF.

This clone was observed a few times. CDR3 sequence reads: CATRTSGGDTQYF. Written as DNA, the CDR3 is TGTGCCACAAGGACTAGCGGGGGGGATACGCAGTATTTT. The chain joins TRBV10-3 to TRBJ2-3, with 14 bases that match TRBD2. Germline loops: CDR1 ENHRY, CDR2 SYGVKD. This CDR3 spans 13 amino acids. The junction had 3 bases not matched to a gene; V was cut back by 10 bases and J by 6 bases.

This clone was seen many times. Other nucleotide sequences in the sample specify the same CDR3. J is TRBJ1-5 and V is TRBV23-1, with TRBD1 as a possible D gene (5 bases). TRBV23-1 carries the ORF label, with uncertain function. Trimming took 3 bases from V and 0 from J, leaving 21 bases between them. There are 19 residues in the CDR3. The CDR3 DNA reads as TGCGCCAGCAGTCAGAAACGGTTCGGAGACAGCGTTAGCAATCAGCCCCAGCATTTT. It codes for CASSQKRFGDSVSNQPQHF.

This clone was seen a handful of times. This chain joins TRBV7-2 and TRBJ1-6; TRBD1 is a possible D gene (6 bases). The V and J ends lost 5 bases and 9 bases respectively, with 17 bases between them. The CDR3 contains 15 residues. Germline CDR1 is SGHTA and CDR2 is FQGNSA. Here the CDR3 DNA reads TGTGCCAGCAGCCCAGGTGGACAGAGAACTTCACCCCTCCACTTT. Amino acids: CASSPGGQRTSPLHF.